In its sample, the clone carrying this T cell receptor (beta chain) was seen many times. As yet, its antigen is unknown. Trimming removed 5 bases from V and 6 bases from J; junction bases left unmatched: 15. The CDR3 is made up of 16 amino acids. CDR1 is DFQATT and CDR2 is SNEGSKA in the germline V gene (reference sequence). A second roughly 6 to 11 cycle PCR used barcoded and J-beta primers. TCRdb recomputed calls from the 5' RACE reads with MiXCR, one row per CDR3 protein. The repertoire holds about 650,000 distinct CDR3 sequences, with approximately 29% as singletons. The data were taken from a study of blood T cells in healthy people across ages. Study context: Per two T cells, about one barcoded beta molecule was captured through template switching. Study-level results: Older age coincided with a roughly linear decline in TCR beta diversity per million T cells.

The J gene is TRBJ1-5, the V gene TRBV20-1; 8 nucleotides agree with TRBD1. Source material: blood. This clonotype was sampled from a woman older than 75 in good health. CDR3: CSAPPRAGGLGQPQHF. The CDR3 DNA reads as TGCAGTGCTCCCCCTCGGGCAGGGGGCTTGGGTCAGCCCCAGCATTTT.